Listed below are T cell receptor beta chains from one sample, sequenced in a study of control samples from healthy donors and cancer patients. The repertoire was sequenced with immunoSEQ multiplex PCR; TCRdb's copy has only in-frame clones and lacks some. This sample carries about 140,000 clones, 85% to 95% of them seen once, and the ten largest clones take around 13%. Sequencing was done on a sample of blood. These receptors came from a man aged 35 to 55 in good health. Each CDR3 is given without its conserved first and last residue. A D gene is named only where the DNA matches it firmly. Clone size is stated in some rows and not others, as once, few, many or a class when expanded.

D,V,size,CDR3
NA,TRBV6-2/TRBV6-3,NA,ASSYPGSYEQY
NA,TRBV2,NA,ATTRWAESYNEQF
NA,TRBV27,NA,ASSLLFSLGQRDNEQF
TRBD1,TRBV7-8,NA,ASSLDRANYGYT
TRBD1,TRBV12-3/TRBV12-4,NA,ASSYRGHEQF
NA,TRBV11-2,NA,ASSLTDTGELF
TRBD2,TRBV6-5,NA,ASTSSGGPYNEQF
NA,TRBV3-1/TRBV3-2,NA,ASSQNRGSPYNEQF
TRBD1,TRBV9,NA,ASSPGGGDKKLF
TRBD2,TRBV7-2,few,ARGGLEISYTDTQY
TRBD1,TRBV11-2,NA,ASSLVRQGREPTYEQY
TRBD1,TRBV25-1,NA,ASSVGRGQGATDTQY
NA,TRBV19,NA,ASSIVGGGQPQH
NA,TRBV5-1,NA,ASSQIQGADTQY
NA,TRBV3-1/TRBV3-2,NA,ASSQTDSEQY
NA,TRBV18,few,ASGEGLNQPQH
NA,TRBV11-3,NA,ASSLDSSQETQY
NA,TRBV10-3,NA,AISESSQSSNQPQH
TRBD1,TRBV10-2,NA,ASSEARTTGDEQY
TRBD2,TRBV5-8,NA,ASSRGLAGSQETQY
NA,TRBV4-3,NA,ASSQDNGAYSGANVLT
NA,TRBV7-9,NA,ASSLVAGEYEKLF
NA,TRBV2,NA,ASSVVGRQSQH
NA,TRBV3-1/TRBV3-2,NA,ASSLRGSSEAF
NA,TRBV7-9,NA,ASSPSAYEQY
NA,TRBV11-2,NA,ASSAIRTLFKQF
NA,TRBV4-1,NA,ASSQERAAPHNYGYT
TRBD1,TRBV9,NA,ASSPTGEGGNTIY
NA,TRBV3-1/TRBV3-2,NA,ASSFDRPLGAYGYT
TRBD1,TRBV29-1,NA,SVGTGMNTEAF
TRBD2,TRBV10-1,NA,ASSDGLAGRETQY
NA,TRBV11-2,NA,ASSIGGGFYQETQY
NA,TRBV28,once,ASSLLSDPKEGETQY
NA,TRBV28,NA,ASSSLGAGNEQF
TRBD1,TRBV10-3,NA,AISELGQGSTNEKLF
TRBD1,TRBV2,NA,ATAQTGSLTEAF
TRBD1,TRBV7-2,NA,ASSRDRGREKLF
NA,TRBV5-6,NA,ASSLLLEYNEQF
TRBD1,TRBV23-1,NA,ASRQGANYGYT
NA,TRBV7-8,NA,ASSLSELTNEKLF
TRBD2,TRBV6-4,few,ASSGIAGGDEQF
TRBD1,TRBV12-3/TRBV12-4,few,ASSQGGGQPQH
TRBD1,TRBV6-5,NA,ASKRQGDEKLF
NA,TRBV12-5,NA,ASARTAASQPQH
TRBD2,TRBV6-5,NA,ASRVAGGLGDTQY